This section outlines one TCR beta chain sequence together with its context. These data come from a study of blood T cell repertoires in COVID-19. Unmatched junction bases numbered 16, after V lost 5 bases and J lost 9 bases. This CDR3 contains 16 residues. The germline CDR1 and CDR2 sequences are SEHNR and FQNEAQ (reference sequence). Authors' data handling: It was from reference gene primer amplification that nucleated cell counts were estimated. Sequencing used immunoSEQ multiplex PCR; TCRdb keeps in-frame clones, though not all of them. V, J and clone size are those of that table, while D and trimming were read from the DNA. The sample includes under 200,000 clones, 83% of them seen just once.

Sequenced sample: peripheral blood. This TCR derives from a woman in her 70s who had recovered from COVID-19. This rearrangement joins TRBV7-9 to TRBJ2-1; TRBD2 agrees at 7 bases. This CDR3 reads CASSIRLAPPSGEQFF. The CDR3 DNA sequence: TGTGCCAGCAGCATCCGACTAGCACCTCCGTCCGGTGAGCAGTTCTTC.